This T cell receptor (beta chain) was sequenced in a study of early T cells in non-severe SARS-CoV-2 infection. About the study: Unsorted whole-blood RNA was sequenced in bulk, leaving chains unpaired.

Only a few counts were recorded for this clonotype. Antigen: not known. Regarding the study as a whole: VDJdb matching, biased toward anti-spike CD8 responses, missed private and CD4 specificities.

Molecules of cDNA were individually given unique molecular identifiers that were attached to them. MiXCR, run by TCRdb on the 5' RACE reads, gives a single entry per CDR3 protein. The profile shows tens of thousands of distinct CDR3 sequences, roughly 5.7% of them singletons. The TCR was taken from an adult who was a healthcare worker with PCR-confirmed SARS-CoV-2 infection or an uninfected control (not recorded which). The specimen was whole blood.

The CDR3 loop is CSARDGQGLQQPQHF. In nucleotides, the CDR3 is TGCAGTGCTAGAGACGGACAGGGGCTACAACAGCCCCAGCATTTT. The rearrangement joins TRBV20-1 to TRBJ1-5; 9 nucleotides line up with TRBD1. Trimming cost V 0 bases and J 7 bases; bases outside gene matches: 7. This CDR3 has 15 amino acids. Per germline, CDR1 DFQATT and CDR2 SNEGSKA (reference sequence).